The clone carrying this TCR beta chain appeared many times. This sample was included in a study of T-cell reconstitution after alpha-beta-depleted transplantation in children. This sample's TCRbeta library carried unique molecular identifier barcodes. TCRdb re-called the PCR reads with MiXCR, one entry per CDR3 protein. The profile covers 670,000 or so distinct CDR3 sequences, with around 12% appearing a single time and about 0.77% taken by the ten largest. The CDR3 has 15 residues. V shed 4 bases and J shed 2 bases, with 16 bases lying between them. Per germline, CDR1 SGHTS and CDR2 YDEGEE. The rearrangement uses TRBV5-8 and TRBJ2-7; D possibly matches TRBD1 or TRBD2 (5 bases each). The specimen was PBMCs, collected before TCRalphabeta/CD19-depleted stem cell transplant. This clonotype was sampled from a girl aged 2 to 10 with congenital amegakaryocytic thrombocytopenia, due to receive a stem cell transplant. The DNA for the CDR3 is TGTGCCAGCAGCCCTGACTACGACAGAGCCTACGAGCAGTACTTC. Its protein product is CASSPDYDRAYEQYF.